One sample yielded the 18 T cell receptor beta chains listed below, sequenced in a study of blood T cell repertoires in COVID-19. Data came from immunoSEQ multiplex PCR; TCRdb stores just in-frame clones and leaves some out. The sample lists about 90,000 clones; around 89% were seen once. The sequencing sample was made of peripheral blood. These TCRs come from a man between 60 and 75 years old with acute or convalescent COVID-19.

This sequence joins TRBV29-1 and TRBJ2-7; tentatively, D is TRBD2 (5 bases). CDR3 length: 12 residues. The ends were cut back, 6 bases at V and 0 bases at J, with 9 bases in the middle. Germline V gene sequence: CDR1 SQVTM, CDR2 ANQGSEA. The CDR3: CSVGKGSYEQYF. In DNA, the CDR3 is TGCAGCGTCGGGAAGGGCTCCTACGAGCAGTACTTC.

This chain uses TRBV5-6 with TRBJ2-2; D is perhaps TRBD1 (6 bases). The V end was cut by 7 bases, the J end by 4 bases, with 14 bases between. Germline-derived CDR1 and CDR2 are SGHDT and YYEEEE. The CDR3 runs to 14 residues. CDR3 DNA: TGTGCCAGCTCATCTCTACAGGGCACCGGGGAGCTGTTTTTT. The encoded protein is CASSSLQGTGELFF.

The rearrangement links TRBV10-3 to TRBJ1-6; 11 bases match TRBD1. J gave up 7 bases and V 0 bases, and 2 bases lay outside the gene matches. This CDR3 spans 16 amino acids. The V gene's germline CDR1 is ENHRY and CDR2 SYGVKD. The CDR3, as DNA: TGTGCCATCAGTGAGTCCCGGGACAGGGGGAATTCACCCCTCCACTTT. Translating gives CAISESRDRGNSPLHF.

This clone was seen a handful of times. The genes are TRBV19 and TRBJ2-1, with a possible D match to TRBD2 (5 bases). Germline V gives CDR1 LNHDA, CDR2 SQIVND (reference sequence). CDR3 length: 15 residues. V dropped 6 bases and J dropped 7 bases, with 19 bases sitting between them. CDR3 sequence: CASSMGPRRLNEQFF. The CDR3 DNA reads TGTGCCAGTAGCATGGGCCCTCGGAGGCTAAATGAGCAGTTCTTC.

This rearrangement joins TRBV5-4 to TRBJ1-4; no firm D call. Germline V lookup: CDR1 SGHNT, CDR2 YYREEE (reference sequence). The CDR3 totals 12 residues. Trimming took off 7 bases at V and 2 bases at J, with 6 bases between the two ends. CDR3 DNA sequence: TGTGCCAGCGGGCGTACTAATGAAAAACTGTTTTTT. This translates into CASGRTNEKLFF.

The chain is built from TRBV5-5 and TRBJ2-7; maybe TRBD2 (6 bases). With 0 bases removed from V and 0 bases from J, the gap between germline ends came to 10 bases. The CDR3 is 15 residues long. Germline assignment: CDR1 SGHKS and CDR2 YYEKEE (reference sequence). CDR3 in amino acids: CASSLVAGISYEQYF. In DNA form, the CDR3 reads TGTGCCAGCAGCTTGGTGGCGGGAATCTCCTACGAGCAGTACTTC.

The V gene is TRBV27, the J gene TRBJ2-5, with 7 bases matching TRBD2. Unmatched junction bases numbered 8, after V lost 1 base and J lost 3 bases. The CDR3 has 16 amino acids. The germline V gene has CDR1 MNHEY and CDR2 SMNVEV (reference sequence). Here the CDR3 reads CASSLYAGLPKETQYF. The CDR3 bases are TGTGCCAGCAGTTTATATGCGGGACTACCGAAAGAGACCCAGTACTTC.

This clone has more than one count but fewer than ten. The V call is TRBV11-2, the J call TRBJ2-7; D not resolved. The CDR3 contains 13 residues. The V gene lost 10 bases and the J gene lost 0 bases, with 13 bases spanning the gap. CDR1 and CDR2 (germline): SGHAT, FQNNGV. Here the CDR3 reads CATAPTSSYEQYF. The CDR3 nucleotides read TGTGCCACCGCACCCACGAGCTCCTACGAGCAGTACTTC.

The chain combines TRBV5-1 with TRBJ1-4, with 11 bases aligning to TRBD1. V trimming: 4 bases; J trimming: 4 bases; junction bases outside the gene matches: 6. The CDR3 runs 16 residues. CDR1 is SGHRS, CDR2 YFSETQ, per germline. The CDR3 nucleotides are TGCGCCAGCAGCACTGGACAGGGGGCATATAATGAAAAACTGTTTTTT. Translating it yields CASSTGQGAYNEKLFF.

On this clone itself: The junction departs from the called germline gene at one end, perhaps through a read error. The chain uses TRBV11-2 and TRBJ1-1, with 9 bases fitting TRBD1. Per germline, CDR1 SGHAT and CDR2 FQNNGV. The CDR3 is 15 amino acids. CDR3 protein: CASSLGTGPNTEAFF. For the CDR3, the DNA is TGTGCCAGCAGTTTAGGGACAGGGCCGAACACTGAAGCTTTCTTT.

The chain carries TRBV5-1 and TRBJ2-7; tentatively, D is TRBD2 (7 bases). V shed 0 bases and J shed 5 bases, with 12 bases lying between them. CDR3 length equals 14 residues. CDR1 is SGHRS, CDR2 YFSETQ, per germline. CDR3 DNA sequence: TGCGCCAGCAGCTTGGACAGGGCGGGGGACGAGCAGTACTTC. This gives the protein CASSLDRAGDEQYF.

V is TRBV21-1 and J is TRBJ2-5; TRBD1, as called in the table, went unchecked against the DNA. TRBV21-1 constitutes a pseudogene. CDR3 length equals 15 residues. The DNA of the CDR3 is TGTGCCAGCAGCTGGGACAGGGACCAGGGTGAGACCCAGTACTTC. This gives the protein CASSWDRDQGETQYF.

The chain links TRBV6-5 to TRBJ1-2, with a tentative D call TRBD1 (6 bases). Germline V gene sequence: CDR1 MNHEY, CDR2 SVGAGI. This CDR3 comprises 12 residues. The V end was cut by 6 bases, the J end by 8 bases, with 13 bases between. CDR3 DNA: TGTGCCAGCAGACTTGGGGGGGGCGGCTACACCTTC. It specifies CASRLGGGGYTF.

CDR3 sequence: CATSTWTSGSSYNEQFF. In DNA, the CDR3 is TGTGCCACCAGCACCTGGACTAGCGGGAGTTCCTACAATGAGCAGTTCTTC. The chain employs TRBV15 and TRBJ2-1; 13 nucleotides match TRBD2. CDR3 size: 17 residues. Germline V CDR1 and CDR2: LNHNV, YYDKDF (reference sequence). The junction had 4 bases not matched to a gene; V was cut back by 4 bases and J by 1 base.

This clone has a single count. The chain joins TRBV11-2 to TRBJ1-3; no firm D call. V was pared by 0 bases and J by 1 base, with 7 bases between. The CDR3 extends over 15 amino acids. Germline loops: CDR1 SGHAT, CDR2 FQNNGV. The CDR3 DNA follows: TGTGCCAGCAGCTTAGAGGCAGGTTCTGGAAACACCATATATTTT. Translation gives CASSLEAGSGNTIYF.

The V and J genes are TRBV15 and TRBJ2-7; TRBD2 matches at 10 bases. The CDR3 is 16 amino acids. Trimming at V came to 1 base and at J to 6 bases, leaving 9 bases not matched to a gene. CDR1 and CDR2 (germline): LNHNV, YYDKDF (reference sequence). This CDR3 reads CATSRAPSGSLAEQYF. The DNA for the CDR3 is TGTGCCACCAGCAGAGCCCCTAGCGGGAGTCTAGCCGAGCAGTACTTC. Using reference TRBV15 and TRBJ2-7 for the parts outside the CDR3, the full variable domain is DAMVIQNPRYQVTQFGKPVTLSCSQTLNHNVMYWYQQKSSQAPKLLFHYYDKDFNNEADTPDNFQSRRPNTSFCFLDIRSPGLGDTAMYLCATSRAPSGSLAEQYFGPGTRLTVT.

The rearrangement uses TRBV5-1 and TRBJ2-2; TRBD1 is a possible D gene (6 bases). Germline V gives CDR1 SGHRS, CDR2 YFSETQ. Trimming left V 5 bases short and J 3 bases short, with 11 bases between. The CDR3 length is 14 residues. The CDR3 loop is CASRYPGDTGELFF. CDR3 in DNA: TGCGCCAGCAGGTATCCAGGGGACACCGGGGAGCTGTTTTTT.

There are a few counts of this clone. The rearrangement joins TRBV5-1 to TRBJ1-6; 9 bases agree with TRBD1. V lost 7 bases, J lost 10 bases, and 3 bases stayed unmatched. Germline V gene sequence: CDR1 SGHRS, CDR2 YFSETQ. The CDR3 loop spans 12 amino acids. The DNA of the CDR3 is TGCGCCAGCGGTGACAGGGGGTCACCCCTCCACTTT. Its translation is CASGDRGSPLHF.